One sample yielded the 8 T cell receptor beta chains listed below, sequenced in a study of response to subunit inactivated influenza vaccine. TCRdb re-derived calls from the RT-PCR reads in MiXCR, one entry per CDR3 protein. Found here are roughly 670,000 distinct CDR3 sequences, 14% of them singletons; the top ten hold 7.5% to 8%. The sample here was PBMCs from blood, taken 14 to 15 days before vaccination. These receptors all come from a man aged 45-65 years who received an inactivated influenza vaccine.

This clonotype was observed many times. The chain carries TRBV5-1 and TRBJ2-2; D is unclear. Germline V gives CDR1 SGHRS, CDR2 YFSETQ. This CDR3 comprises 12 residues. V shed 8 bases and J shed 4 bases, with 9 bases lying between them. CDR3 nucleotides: TGCGCCAGTACCCCGGGCACCGGGGAGCTGTTTTTT. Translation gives CASTPGTGELFF.

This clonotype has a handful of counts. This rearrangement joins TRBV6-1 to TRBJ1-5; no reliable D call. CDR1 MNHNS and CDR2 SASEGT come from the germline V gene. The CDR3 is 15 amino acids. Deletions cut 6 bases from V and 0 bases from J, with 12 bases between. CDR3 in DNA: TGTGCCAGCAGGCCGCAGGCCGGTAGCAATCAGCCCCAGCATTTT. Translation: CASRPQAGSNQPQHF.

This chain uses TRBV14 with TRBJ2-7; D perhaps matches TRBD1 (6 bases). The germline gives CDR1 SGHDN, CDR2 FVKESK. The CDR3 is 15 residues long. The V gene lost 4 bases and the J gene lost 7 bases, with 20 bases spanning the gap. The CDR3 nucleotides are TGTGCCAGCAGCCCCTCCGGGACACCCCTTTTGGAGCAGTACTTC. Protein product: CASSPSGTPLLEQYF.

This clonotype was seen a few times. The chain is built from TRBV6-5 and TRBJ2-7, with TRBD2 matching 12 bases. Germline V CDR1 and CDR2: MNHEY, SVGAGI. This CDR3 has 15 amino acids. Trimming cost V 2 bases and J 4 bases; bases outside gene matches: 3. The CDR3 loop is CASSYRLAGGYEQYF. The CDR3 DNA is TGTGCCAGCAGTTACAGGCTAGCGGGAGGGTACGAGCAGTACTTC.

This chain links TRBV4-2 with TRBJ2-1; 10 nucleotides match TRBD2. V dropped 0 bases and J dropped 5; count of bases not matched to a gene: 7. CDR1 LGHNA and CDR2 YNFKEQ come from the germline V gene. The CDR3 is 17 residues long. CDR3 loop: CASSQDLLGLADNEQFF. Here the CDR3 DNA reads TGTGCCAGCAGCCAAGATTTATTAGGACTAGCGGACAATGAGCAGTTCTTC.

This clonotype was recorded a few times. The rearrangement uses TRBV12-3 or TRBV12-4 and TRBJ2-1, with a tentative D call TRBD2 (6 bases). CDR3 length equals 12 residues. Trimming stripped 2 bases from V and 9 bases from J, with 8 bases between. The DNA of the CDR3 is TGTGCCAGCAGTTTACGGGGGAGTGAGCAGTTCTTC. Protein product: CASSLRGSEQFF.

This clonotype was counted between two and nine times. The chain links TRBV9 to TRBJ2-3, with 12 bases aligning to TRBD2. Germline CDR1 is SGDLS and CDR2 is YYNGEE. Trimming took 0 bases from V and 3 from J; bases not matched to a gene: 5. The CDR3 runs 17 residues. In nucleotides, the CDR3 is TGTGCCAGCAGCGTAGTCCCTAGCGGGGGGGGTACAGATACGCAGTATTTT. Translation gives CASSVVPSGGGTDTQYF.

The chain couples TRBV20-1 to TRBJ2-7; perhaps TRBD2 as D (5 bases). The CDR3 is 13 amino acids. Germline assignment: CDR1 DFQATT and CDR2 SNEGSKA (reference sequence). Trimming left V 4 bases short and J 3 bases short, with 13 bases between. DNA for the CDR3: TGCAGTGCTATAGACCCGGGATTCTACGAGCAGTACTTC. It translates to CSAIDPGFYEQYF.